Listed here is a single T cell receptor (beta chain). These data come from a study of blood T cell repertoires in COVID-19. In the study overall: T cells, B-cell-depleted T cells, or PBMCs provided the cDNA or gDNA that served as material.

Participant-reported clinical history was the basis for cohort assignment. Donors in Cohort 3 who had recovered were those with two negative PCRs, healthcare professional clearance, or resolution of their symptoms. This CDR3 comprises 13 residues. V was pared by 7 bases and J by 4 bases, with 6 bases of the junction left unmatched. Original methodology: Researchers report that nucleated cell counts were estimated from reference gene primer amplification. The data were produced by immunoSEQ multiplex PCR, yet TCRdb's version contains in-frame clones alone and is incomplete. The V and J calls and clone size are taken from that table; D and trimming were inferred from the DNA. The data hold about 350,000 clones, with roughly 87% observed a single time.

The sequence derives from a woman in her 30s who had recovered from COVID-19. Sequencing input: PBMCs or T cells enriched from blood (not recorded which). The chain joins TRBV12-3 or TRBV12-4 to TRBJ1-1, with 7 bases lining up with TRBD1. In DNA form, the CDR3 reads TGTGCCAGCACCCAGGGGGTAGGCACTGAAGCTTTCTTT. It is translated as CASTQGVGTEAFF.